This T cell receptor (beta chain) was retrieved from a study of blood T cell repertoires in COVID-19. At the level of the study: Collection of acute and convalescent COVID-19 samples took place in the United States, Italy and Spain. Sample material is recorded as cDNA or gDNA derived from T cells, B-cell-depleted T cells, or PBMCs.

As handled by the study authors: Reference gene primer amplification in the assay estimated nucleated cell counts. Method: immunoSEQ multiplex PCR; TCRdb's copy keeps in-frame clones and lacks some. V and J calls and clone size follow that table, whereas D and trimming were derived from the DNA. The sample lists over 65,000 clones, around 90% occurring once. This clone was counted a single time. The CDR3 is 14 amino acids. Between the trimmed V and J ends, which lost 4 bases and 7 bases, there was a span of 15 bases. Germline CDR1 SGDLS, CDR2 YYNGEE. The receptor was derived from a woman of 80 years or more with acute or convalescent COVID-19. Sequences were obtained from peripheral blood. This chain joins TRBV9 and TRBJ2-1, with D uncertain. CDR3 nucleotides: TGTGCCAGCAGCCCTATGGAGCTTGGGAATGAGCAGTTCTTC. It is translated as CASSPMELGNEQFF.